This is a list of T cell receptor beta chains from one sample in a study of blood T cell repertoires in COVID-19. Generated by immunoSEQ multiplex PCR, the TCRdb table keeps only in-frame clones and is missing some. The repertoire has 400,000 or so clones, around 90% of them found once; the top ten carry around 0.92%. Specimen: peripheral blood. The receptors shown here come from a man between 18 and 29 years old with COVID-19, enrolled during active disease. CDR3s include the opening cysteine and the closing phenylalanine or tryptophan. D genes are given only for firm matches. Some rows have no size entry. The others give once, few or many, or a class for an expanded clone.

v_call	j_call	cdr3_length	clone_size	d_call	cdr3_aa	cdr3_nt
TRBV3-1/TRBV3-2	TRBJ1-5	14	once	.	CASSQDGRNQPQHF	TGTGCCAGCAGCCAAGATGGGCGCAATCAGCCCCAGCATTTT
TRBV2	TRBJ1-1	15	.	TRBD1	CATSPLPGQGTEAFF	TGTGCCACCTCCCCCCTACCGGGACAGGGGACTGAAGCTTTCTTT
TRBV12-3/TRBV12-4	TRBJ2-7	13	.	TRBD1	CASSLDRGREQYF	TGTGCCAGCAGTTTAGACAGGGGCCGCGAGCAGTACTTC
TRBV6-6	TRBJ1-5	14	.	.	CASRGGTGHQPQHF	TGTGCCAGCAGGGGGGGTACAGGCCATCAGCCCCAGCATTTT
TRBV4-1	TRBJ2-2	18	.	TRBD2	CASSHVVNLAGDTGELFF	TGCGCCAGCAGCCACGTTGTCAACTTAGCGGGGGACACCGGGGAGCTGTTTTTT
TRBV9	TRBJ2-3	16	few	TRBD2	CASSPRAGRRTDTQYF	TGTGCCAGCAGCCCGAGAGCGGGGCGACGGACAGATACGCAGTATTTT
TRBV2	TRBJ2-7	16	.	.	CASSESDGYSSYEQYF	TGTGCCAGCAGTGAAAGCGATGGTTATAGCTCCTACGAGCAGTACTTC
TRBV3-1/TRBV3-2	TRBJ2-2	13	.	.	CASSQDVAPTVFF	TGTGCCAGCAGCCAAGACGTAGCGCCAACGGTGTTTTTT
TRBV5-1	TRBJ2-7	14	.	TRBD1	CASSSTGGIYEQYF	TGCGCCAGCAGCTCGACAGGGGGCATCTACGAGCAGTACTTC
TRBV28	TRBJ2-3	14	.	.	CASSLAPSTDTQYF	TGTGCCAGCAGTCTAGCGCCCAGCACAGATACGCAGTATTTT
TRBV5-4	TRBJ2-7	16	.	TRBD2	CASSLTSGLGTYEQYF	TGTGCCAGCAGCTTGACTAGCGGGTTAGGAACCTACGAGCAGTACTTC
TRBV5-6	TRBJ1-2	12	once	.	CASRAQGYGYTF	TGTGCCAGCAGGGCGCAGGGCTATGGCTACACCTTC
TRBV5-1	TRBJ2-5	14	.	TRBD2	CASSWGLALETQYF	TGCGCCAGCAGCTGGGGACTAGCATTGGAGACCCAGTACTTC
TRBV12-3/TRBV12-4	TRBJ2-7	12	.	.	CASSRTAREQYF	TGTGCCAGCAGCCGGACAGCGCGCGAGCAGTACTTC
TRBV7-2	TRBJ2-3	15	once	TRBD2	CASSSTSGFADTQYF	TGTGCCAGCAGCTCGACTAGCGGGTTCGCAGATACGCAGTATTTT
TRBV7-9	TRBJ1-2	12	.	TRBD1	CASGATGVGYTF	TGTGCCAGCGGGGCGACAGGGGTTGGCTACACCTTC
TRBV9	TRBJ2-5	14	.	.	CASSKGVTQETQYF	TGTGCCAGCAGCAAGGGGGTGACCCAAGAGACCCAGTACTTC
TRBV11-1	TRBJ1-4	14	.	TRBD1	CASSSGTANEKLFF	TGTGCCAGCAGCTCCGGGACAGCTAATGAAAAACTGTTTTTT
TRBV6-5	TRBJ1-6	13	.	.	CASSYFGDSPLHF	TGTGCCAGCAGTTACTTCGGGGATTCACCCCTCCACTTT
TRBV6-2/TRBV6-3	TRBJ2-1	16	.	.	CASSPRGTWSYNEQFF	TGTGCCAGCAGCCCCCGCGGGACCTGGTCCTACAATGAGCAGTTCTTC
TRBV7-3	TRBJ2-2	11	.	.	CASSSSGELFF	TGTGCCAGCAGCTCCTCCGGGGAGCTGTTTTTT
TRBV24-1	TRBJ2-4	12	.	.	CATSGGVGIQYF	TGTGCCACCAGTGGGGGAGTGGGCATTCAGTACTTC
TRBV14	TRBJ2-5	13	once	.	CASSLRVLATQYF	TGTGCCAGCAGCCTTCGGGTATTGGCGACCCAGTACTTC
TRBV3-1/TRBV3-2	TRBJ2-7	12	.	TRBD2	CASSWEGYEQYF	TGTGCCAGCAGTTGGGAGGGGTACGAGCAGTACTTC
TRBV6-6	TRBJ2-7	16	.	TRBD2	CASSYGGDFRSYEQYF	TGTGCCAGCAGTTACGGGGGGGACTTTCGCTCCTACGAGCAGTACTTC
TRBV2	TRBJ2-5	12	.	.	CATDREQETQYF	TGTGCCACGGACCGGGAACAAGAGACCCAGTACTTC
TRBV25-1	TRBJ2-5	11	once	.	CASSESETQYF	TGTGCCAGCAGTGAATCGGAGACCCAGTACTTC
TRBV27	TRBJ2-1	16	.	TRBD2	CASSRTSGSGSVEQFF	TGTGCCAGCAGTCGGACTAGCGGGAGTGGATCGGTTGAGCAGTTCTTC
TRBV11-2	TRBJ2-5	16	.	TRBD2	CASSLDQGLEGETQYF	TGTGCCAGCAGCTTAGATCAGGGACTAGAGGGAGAGACCCAGTACTTC
TRBV5-4	TRBJ2-7	13	once	TRBD1	CASSWDRAYEQYF	TGTGCCAGCAGCTGGGACAGGGCATACGAGCAGTACTTC
TRBV5-4	TRBJ1-5	14	.	.	CASSLDGAHQPQHF	TGTGCCAGCAGCTTGGATGGGGCCCATCAGCCCCAGCATTTT
TRBV6-5	TRBJ1-4	15	.	TRBD1	CASRSDRVTNEKLFF	TGTGCCAGCCGCTCCGACAGGGTCACTAATGAAAAACTGTTTTTT
TRBV7-8	TRBJ2-5	15	medium-sized	TRBD2	CASSPPSGGQETQYF	TGTGCCAGCAGCCCACCGAGCGGGGGCCAAGAGACCCAGTACTTC
TRBV5-8	TRBJ1-5	14	once	.	CASSLGQGDQPQHF	TGTGCCAGCAGCTTGGGCCAGGGCGACCAGCCCCAGCATTTT
TRBV11-2	TRBJ2-3	19	.	TRBD2	CASSFGPRVAGGRTDTQYF	TGTGCCAGCAGCTTTGGGCCTAGAGTAGCGGGGGGTCGCACAGATACGCAGTATTTT